This entry lists 9 T cell receptor beta chains sequenced from one sample in a study of blood T cell repertoires in COVID-19. The table came from immunoSEQ multiplex PCR; TCRdb's copy has only in-frame clones and leaves some out. The profile shows tens of thousands of clones, around 80% of them singletons. Material: peripheral blood. Receptors originate from a man in his sixties with acute or convalescent COVID-19.

The chain has TRBV24-1 and TRBJ2-4; 7 bases match TRBD1. The CDR3 consists of 15 residues. The germline CDR1 and CDR2 sequences are KGHDR and SFDVKD. The V segment lost 3 bases and the J segment 0 bases; nucleotides outside the gene matches: 1. The CDR3 region is CATSDGTVAKNIQYF. CDR3 sequence (DNA): TGTGCCACCAGTGATGGGACAGTAGCCAAAAACATTCAGTACTTC.

The sample holds a few counts of this clone. The rearrangement links TRBV6-6 to TRBJ2-2; perhaps TRBD2 as D (5 bases). V gave up 10 bases and J gave up 4 bases, with 10 bases separating them. The CDR3 is 12 amino acids. In germline, CDR1 is MNHNY, CDR2 SVGAGI (reference sequence). CDR3 loop: CATGLVTGELFF. The CDR3 coding sequence is TGTGCCACCGGACTGGTCACCGGGGAGCTGTTTTTT.

The chain carries TRBV29-1 and TRBJ2-2, with a tentative D call TRBD2 (5 bases). Trimming stripped 6 bases from V and 5 bases from J, with 10 bases between. This CDR3 contains 12 residues. The V gene's germline CDR1 is SQVTM and CDR2 ANQGSEA. The CDR3 is CSVLRGTGELFF. The DNA for the CDR3 is TGCAGCGTCCTCCGGGGAACCGGGGAGCTGTTTTTT.

CDR3 sequence: CASSLGLSQNEQYF. For the CDR3, the DNA is TGCGCCAGCAGCTTAGGACTATCCCAGAACGAGCAGTACTTC. The chain is built from TRBV5-1 and TRBJ2-7; the D gene is possibly TRBD2 (6 bases). The CDR3 totals 14 residues. Trimming shortened V by 2 bases and J by 5 bases, and 14 bases separated the two germline ends. Germline CDR1 reads SGHRS; CDR2 reads YFSETQ.

The V and J genes are TRBV13 and TRBJ1-5; D is uncertain. The CDR3 loop spans 15 amino acids. CDR1 is PRHDT, CDR2 FYEKMQ, per germline (reference sequence). The V gene lost 0 bases and the J gene lost 3 bases, with 9 bases spanning the gap. CDR3: CASSLGGRDNQPQHF. The DNA of the CDR3 is TGTGCCAGCAGCTTAGGAGGGCGGGACAATCAGCCCCAGCATTTT.

This chain uses TRBV18 with TRBJ2-7, with 8 positions matching TRBD1. The CDR3 has 12 residues. V lost 4 bases to trimming and J lost 5 bases; unmatched junction nucleotides: 1. CDR1 and CDR2 (germline): KGHSH, LQKENI. The CDR3 here is CASSLTGDEQYF. For the CDR3, the DNA is TGTGCCAGCTCACTGACAGGGGACGAGCAGTACTTC.

CDR3: CASSEAEGLASPLHF. The CDR3 region has the DNA TGTGCCAGCAGTGAAGCGGAGGGGCTGGCTTCACCCCTCCACTTT. The rearrangement uses TRBV6-1 and TRBJ1-6; possible D gene TRBD1, 5 bases. Germline loops: CDR1 MNHNS, CDR2 SASEGT. The CDR3 totals 15 residues. V shed 0 bases and J shed 9 bases, with 12 bases lying between them.

This chain uses TRBV19 with TRBJ1-5, with D possibly being TRBD1 (6 bases). Germline CDR1 reads LNHDA; CDR2 reads SQIVND (reference sequence). The CDR3 has 18 amino acids. V lost 3 bases and J 2 bases, leaving 20 bases between the germline ends. CDR3 sequence (DNA): TGTGCCAGTAGTATCGCAGGGGTTCGAGGTAACGGCAATCAGCCCCAGCATTTT. Translated: CASSIAGVRGNGNQPQHF.

V is TRBV19 and J is TRBJ1-3; D call uncertain. CDR1 LNHDA and CDR2 SQIVND come from the germline V gene (reference sequence). CDR3 length equals 13 residues. The V gene lost 5 bases and the J gene lost 1 base, with 6 bases spanning the gap. CDR3 in amino acids: CASSFQSGNTIYF. The DNA of the CDR3 is TGTGCCAGTAGTTTCCAGTCTGGAAACACCATATATTTT.